This TCR beta chain was profiled in a study of blood T cell repertoires in COVID-19. In the study overall: The United States, Italy and Spain were the sources of the acute and convalescent COVID-19 samples. Nucleic acid was either cDNA or gDNA, and it came from T cells, B-cell-depleted T cells, or PBMCs.

As originally analysed: Quantification of nucleated cells was approximated via reference gene primer amplification. Sequencing used immunoSEQ multiplex PCR; TCRdb keeps in-frame clones, though not all of them. The V and J calls and clone size come from that table; D and trimming were worked out from the DNA. This table holds 60,000 to 95,000 clones, approximately 89% found once. Sequenced sample: peripheral blood. The source is a human donor in a cohort sampled during active COVID-19.

The CDR3 DNA reads TGTGCCAGCAGCAACCTAGCGGGGGGCCCGAAAGATACGCAGTATTTT. Translated: CASSNLAGGPKDTQYF. The rearrangement links TRBV7-3 to TRBJ2-3; 11 nucleotides agree with TRBD2. After removal of 5 bases from V and 5 bases from J, the junction contained 9 bases not matched to a gene. The CDR3 has 16 residues. CDR1 and CDR2 from the germline V gene are SGHTA and FQGTGA.